Below, 4 T cell receptor beta chains from the same sample are listed, as sequenced in a study of cytomegalovirus exposure and HLA in healthy donors. The PCR made use of 60 Vbeta and 13 Jbeta primers. Libraries were prepared by immunoSEQ multiplex PCR; TCRdb keeps only in-frame clonotypes and omits some of them. The profile shows approximately 58,000 clones, 65% to 90% of them singletons. The sequenced sample consisted of PBMCs. The source of these receptors is a man aged 30-40 years in good health and CMV-seronegative.

In DNA, the CDR3 is TGTGCCAGCAGCTTAATCAGGGCTGAGCAGTTCTTC. Translating gives CASSLIRAEQFF. This chain uses TRBV7-2 with TRBJ2-1; tentatively, D is TRBD1 (5 bases). Per the germline V gene, CDR1 is SGHTA and CDR2 is FQGNSA. CDR3 length: 12 amino acids. V lost 2 bases, J lost 9 bases, and 8 bases lay in between.

This chain links TRBV7-2 with TRBJ2-4; 15 bases are shared with TRBD2. Per the germline V gene, CDR1 is SGHTA and CDR2 is FQGNSA. The CDR3 contains 18 residues. With 5 bases clipped from V and 0 bases from J, the junction kept 5 bases outside the gene matches. CDR3 in amino acids: CASSPRTSGGAAKNIQYF. The CDR3, as DNA: TGTGCCAGCAGCCCCCGGACTAGCGGGGGGGCAGCCAAAAACATTCAGTACTTC.

The CDR3 bases are TGCGCCAGCAGCTTGGCCAGGGCTAGCGGAGCCCCGGTCAATGAGCAGTTCTTC. It is translated as CASSLARASGAPVNEQFF. V gene TRBV5-1 combines with J gene TRBJ2-1; 7 nucleotides agree with TRBD2. This CDR3 has 18 residues. Germline V gene sequence: CDR1 SGHRS, CDR2 YFSETQ. Trimming removed 0 bases from V and 6 bases from J; junction bases left unmatched: 15.

In DNA, the CDR3 is TGTGCCAGCAGCGTCAGGTACCAAGAGACCCAGTACTTC. Protein: CASSVRYQETQYF. The chain carries TRBV7-2 and TRBJ2-5, with D uncertain. Germline-derived CDR1 and CDR2 are SGHTA and FQGNSA. The CDR3 has 13 amino acids. Deletions cut 5 bases from V and 0 bases from J, with 7 bases between.